In this sample, the clone carrying this T cell receptor beta chain turned up a few times. This specimen comes from a study of T cells in Graves' hyperthyroidism and ophthalmopathy. V was clipped by 3 bases and J by 2 bases, with 19 bases between them. The CDR3 loop spans 18 amino acids. The study collected blood at first hyperthyroidism diagnosis, before any ophthalmopathy symptoms arose. Amplification of TCR beta CDR3 regions used RNA as the template. A first-round RT-PCR of the TCR CDR3 used the HTBI primer set. TCRdb re-analysed the multiplex PCR reads in MiXCR, keeping a single row per CDR3 protein. The data show fewer than 450,000 distinct CDR3 sequences, roughly a sixth seen once.

The sequenced sample was blood. This receptor was identified in a woman aged 25 to 39 with Graves' hyperthyroidism that later progressed to Graves' ophthalmopathy. The chain has TRBV12-3 or TRBV12-4 and TRBJ2-2, with a possible D match to TRBD1 (5 bases). The CDR3 spells CASSFTGHSPENTGELFF. In DNA, the CDR3 is TGTGCCAGCAGTTTTACAGGACACTCACCAGAAAACACCGGGGAGCTGTTTTTT.